The T cell receptor beta chain under discussion was sequenced for a study of cytomegalovirus exposure and HLA in healthy donors. Across the study: Early released data comprised approximately 85 million unique TCRs from HLA-typed donors.

A remark on this clone: Its cognate antigen is unknown.

Overall study findings and caveats: With later analysis, a missense DCLRE1C variant became linked to TCR beta V- and J-gene trimming. Later work found most CMV-associated TCR beta chains apparently HLA-restricted. In most subjects, TCR beta sequences reportedly gave accurate predictions of HLA-A and HLA-B alleles.

This CDR3 has 14 residues. Germline CDR1 reads GTSNPN; CDR2 reads SVGIG (reference sequence). J was trimmed by 5 bases and V by 6 bases; bases with no gene match: 7. Primers: 60 Vbeta forward and 13 Jbeta reverse. Clones were read by immunoSEQ multiplex PCR, and TCRdb kept only the in-frame ones, dropping some. The table has under 300,000 clones, roughly 86% seen once. Sequencing was performed on PBMCs. The V gene is TRBV30, the J gene TRBJ2-1, with 10 bases identical to TRBD2. This clonotype was sampled from a woman between 35 and 50 years old in good health and CMV-seropositive. The CDR3 nucleotides are TGTGCCTGTTATCGGACTAGCGGTAACAATGAGCAGTTCTTC. Translating it yields CACYRTSGNNEQFF.